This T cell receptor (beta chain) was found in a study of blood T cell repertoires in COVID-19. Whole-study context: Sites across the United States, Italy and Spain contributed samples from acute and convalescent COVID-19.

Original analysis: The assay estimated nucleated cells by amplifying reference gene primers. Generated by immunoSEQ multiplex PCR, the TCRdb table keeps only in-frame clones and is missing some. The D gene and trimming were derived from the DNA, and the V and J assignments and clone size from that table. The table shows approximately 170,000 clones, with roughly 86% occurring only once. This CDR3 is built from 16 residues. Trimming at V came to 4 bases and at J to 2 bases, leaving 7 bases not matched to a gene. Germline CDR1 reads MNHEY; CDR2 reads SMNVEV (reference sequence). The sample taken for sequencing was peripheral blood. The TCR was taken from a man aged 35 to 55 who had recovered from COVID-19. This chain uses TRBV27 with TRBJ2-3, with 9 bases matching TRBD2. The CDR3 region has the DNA TGTGCCAGCAGTTGGGAAGCGGGAGGAGTCACAGATACGCAGTATTTT. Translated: CASSWEAGGVTDTQYF.